These 29 T cell receptor beta chains share one sample of origin, sequenced in a study of shared clonotypes between healthy human individuals. TCRdb's copy holds only in-frame clones and misses some; the assay was immunoSEQ multiplex PCR. The sample contains roughly 2.6 million clones, approximately 90% of which appear only once. The specimen was naive CD4+ T cells sorted from blood. Subset here: CD45RA+ positively selected. These receptors were taken from a man aged 18 to 30 in good health.

The rearrangement joins TRBV5-1 to TRBJ2-2, with a tentative D call TRBD1 (5 bases). The germline CDR1 and CDR2 sequences are SGHRS and YFSETQ. The CDR3 contains 13 residues. V lost 6 bases and J lost 1, with 7 bases in between. DNA of the CDR3: TGCGCCAGCAATGGACAGAACACCGGGGAGCTGTTTTTT. It is translated as CASNGQNTGELFF.

The chain has TRBV5-1 and TRBJ1-5, with 7 bases matching TRBD1. V dropped 4 bases and J dropped 7; count of bases not matched to a gene: 5. The CDR3 consists of 13 residues. The V gene's germline CDR1 is SGHRS and CDR2 YFSETQ. This CDR3 reads CASSPTGVQPQHF. The DNA for the CDR3 is TGCGCCAGCAGCCCTACAGGGGTCCAGCCCCAGCATTTT. Looking up the rest from reference TRBV5-1 and TRBJ1-5 gives the full variable domain: KAGVTQTPRYLIKTRGQQVTLSCSPISGHRSVSWYQQTPGQGLQFLFEYFSETQRNKGNFPGRFSGRQFSNSRSEMNVSTLELGDSALYLCASSPTGVQPQHFGDGTRLSIL.

V and J are TRBV5-1 and TRBJ2-5; no clear D. The CDR3 runs to 15 residues. Germline V gene sequence: CDR1 SGHRS, CDR2 YFSETQ. V was shortened by 0 bases and J by 0 bases, with 9 bases between the two germline ends. CDR3 bases: TGCGCCAGCAGCTTGGCTGGAACCTACCAAGAGACCCAGTACTTC. As protein: CASSLAGTYQETQYF. The full variable domain, rest sourced from reference TRBV5-1 and TRBJ2-5, is KAGVTQTPRYLIKTRGQQVTLSCSPISGHRSVSWYQQTPGQGLQFLFEYFSETQRNKGNFPGRFSGRQFSNSRSEMNVSTLELGDSALYLCASSLAGTYQETQYFGPGTRLLVL.

On this clone: This CDR3 is also generated by other DNA sequences in the sample. The rearrangement uses TRBV7-9 and TRBJ1-1; TRBD1 matches at 8 bases. Germline assignment: CDR1 SEHNR and CDR2 FQNEAQ (reference sequence). This CDR3 contains 13 residues. V trimming: 4 bases; J trimming: 3 bases; junction bases outside the gene matches: 1. The CDR3, as DNA: TGTGCCAGCAGCTCGGACAGGGACACTGAAGCTTTCTTT. Translated, it gives CASSSDRDTEAFF.

CDR3 nucleotide sequence: TGTGCCAGCAGCACACAAGCGGACCCGAGCACAGATACGCAGTATTTT. Residues: CASSTQADPSTDTQYF. This chain joins TRBV7-2 and TRBJ2-3, with a tentative D call TRBD2 (5 bases). With 5 bases removed from V and 0 bases from J, the gap between germline ends came to 15 bases. This CDR3 has 16 amino acids. The V gene's germline CDR1 is SGHTA and CDR2 FQGNSA. The variable domain in full, with the rest retrieved from reference TRBV7-2 and TRBJ2-3, is GAGVSQSPSNKVTEKGKDVELRCDPISGHTALYWYRQSLGQGLEFLIYFQGNSAPDKSGLPSDRFSAERTGGSVSTLTIQRTQQEDSAVYLCASSTQADPSTDTQYFGPGTRLTVL.

The rearrangement joins TRBV10-3 to TRBJ2-5, with TRBD2 matching over 13 bases. The CDR3 consists of 17 residues. The V segment lost 4 bases and the J segment 1 base; nucleotides outside the gene matches: 6. Per the germline V gene, CDR1 is ENHRY and CDR2 is SYGVKD. CDR3 residues: CAISAGLAGVVQETQYF. CDR3 nucleotides: TGTGCCATCAGTGCAGGACTAGCGGGAGTTGTCCAAGAGACCCAGTACTTC.

This rearrangement joins TRBV30 to TRBJ1-6; maybe TRBD1 (5 bases). Per the germline V gene, CDR1 is GTSNPN and CDR2 is SVGIG (reference sequence). The ends were cut back, 1 base at V and 7 bases at J, with 11 bases in the middle. The CDR3 covers 14 residues. The CDR3: CAWSAQGENSPLHF. For the CDR3, the DNA is TGTGCCTGGAGTGCCCAGGGAGAAAATTCACCCCTCCACTTT.

The rearrangement links TRBV14 to TRBJ2-7; 7 nucleotides agree with TRBD2. The CDR3 has 14 residues. The germline V gene has CDR1 SGHDN and CDR2 FVKESK. V shed 3 bases, J shed 2 bases, and the junction held 4 bases outside the gene matches. Here the CDR3 reads CASSQASGPYEQYF. Written as DNA, the CDR3 is TGTGCCAGCAGCCAGGCTAGCGGTCCCTACGAGCAGTACTTC.

As DNA, the CDR3 is TGTGCCACCATTTCAGGGGGCACTGAAGCTTTCTTT. It codes for CATISGGTEAFF. J is TRBJ1-1 and V is TRBV10-3; 7 bases are a match to TRBD1. The CDR3 contains 12 residues. J lost 4 bases, V lost 10 bases, and 6 bases had no gene match. Germline CDR1 ENHRY, CDR2 SYGVKD.

This chain connects TRBV28 to TRBJ2-7, with a weak D call TRBD1 (6 bases). Deletions cut 4 bases from V and 4 bases from J, with 14 bases between. Germline loops: CDR1 MDHEN, CDR2 SYDVKM. The CDR3 is 14 residues long. This CDR3 reads CASSSGTTPYEQYF. The CDR3 bases are TGTGCCAGCAGTTCAGGGACAACCCCATACGAGCAGTACTTC.

The CDR3 bases are TGTGCCAGCAGCTTGTCTAGTGGGGGCAATCAGCCCCAGCATTTT. As protein: CASSLSSGGNQPQHF. The V and J genes are TRBV5-5 and TRBJ1-5; D is ambiguous. Trimming cost V 1 base and J 2 bases, with 10 bases left between them. CDR1 and CDR2 (germline): SGHKS, YYEKEE (reference sequence). This CDR3 contains 15 residues.

This chain links TRBV10-2 with TRBJ1-4; weak D call: TRBD1 (5 bases). The CDR3 runs 13 residues. Trimming cost V 6 bases and J 4 bases, with 9 bases left between them. Germline CDR1 and CDR2: WSHSY and SAAADI. CDR3 in DNA: TGCGCCAGCAGCAGGGCAGTTAATGAAAAACTGTTTTTT. Encoded protein: CASSRAVNEKLFF.

The CDR3 DNA reads as TGTGCCAGCAGGGGAGGCGACAGGGACACAGCTTTCTTT. It is translated as CASRGGDRDTAFF. The chain links TRBV6-5 to TRBJ1-1, with TRBD1 identical over 7 bases. Trimming removed 6 bases from V and 10 bases from J; junction bases left unmatched: 11. Germline CDR1 reads MNHEY; CDR2 reads SVGAGI. The CDR3 totals 13 residues.

The gene calls are TRBV5-1 and TRBJ2-7; a possible D gene is TRBD2 (6 bases). Germline V gives CDR1 SGHRS, CDR2 YFSETQ. The V and J ends lost 2 bases and 4 bases respectively, with 25 bases between them. There are 18 residues in the CDR3. DNA for the CDR3: TGCGCCAGCAGCTTTTACGGTCGTAGCGGTTCTCAACCGTACGAGCAGTACTTC. Amino acid sequence: CASSFYGRSGSQPYEQYF.

The rearrangement links TRBV6-1 to TRBJ1-1, with no clear D. Germline CDR1 and CDR2: MNHNS and SASEGT. Trimming left V 7 bases short and J 2 bases short, with 11 bases between. The CDR3 has 13 amino acids. CDR3 in amino acids: CASKEHLNTEAFF. DNA for the CDR3: TGTGCCAGCAAGGAACACCTCAACACTGAAGCTTTCTTT.

V and J are TRBV5-4 and TRBJ2-5; perhaps TRBD1 as D (5 bases). Looked up from germline, CDR1 is SGHNT and CDR2 is YYREEE (reference sequence). The CDR3 extends over 14 amino acids. V was cut by 5 bases and J by 5 bases, with 16 bases left in between. DNA of the CDR3: TGTGCCAGCAGGGACAAAAGGGGTGGGGAGACCCAGTACTTC. Amino acid sequence: CASRDKRGGETQYF.

The genes are TRBV9 and TRBJ1-5; no clear D gene. This CDR3 has 15 residues. Trimming left V 0 bases short and J 1 base short, with 8 bases between. Germline V lookup: CDR1 SGDLS, CDR2 YYNGEE. DNA for the CDR3: TGTGCCAGCAGCGTAGGGCCAGAGAGCAATCAGCCCCAGCATTTT. It codes for CASSVGPESNQPQHF.

This clone was counted a single time. CDR3 in DNA: TGTGCCAGCAGCTCGGTCGGGGTATCGTACAATGAGCAGTTCTTC. Residues: CASSSVGVSYNEQFF. The chain uses TRBV7-2 and TRBJ2-1; tentatively, D is TRBD2 (5 bases). With 4 bases removed from V and 4 bases from J, the gap between germline ends came to 14 bases. The CDR3 is made up of 15 amino acids. The germline gives CDR1 SGHTA, CDR2 FQGNSA.

The rearrangement links TRBV10-3 to TRBJ2-1; a possible D gene is TRBD2 (6 bases). Deletions cut 4 bases from V and 3 bases from J, with 13 bases between. Germline V CDR1 and CDR2: ENHRY, SYGVKD. This CDR3 contains 15 residues. The CDR3 DNA follows: TGTGCCATCAGTGGAGGGAGGACGCTCTACAATGAGCAGTTCTTC. Translated: CAISGGRTLYNEQFF.

The V gene is TRBV28, the J gene TRBJ2-4, with a possible D match to TRBD1 (5 bases). V was cut by 4 bases and J by 6 bases, with 10 bases left in between. Germline V CDR1 and CDR2: MDHEN, SYDVKM. The CDR3 is made up of 13 amino acids. CDR3 protein: CASSSPRVNIQYF. The CDR3 nucleotides read TGTGCCAGCAGTTCCCCCAGGGTAAACATTCAGTACTTC. The complete variable domain, with remaining parts taken from reference TRBV28 and TRBJ2-4, reads DVKVTQSSRYLVKRTGEKVFLECVQDMDHENMFWYRQDPGLGLRLIYFSYDVKMKEKGDIPEGYSVSREKKERFSLILESASTNQTSMYLCASSSPRVNIQYFGAGTRLSVL.

The chain links TRBV4-1 to TRBJ2-7; unclear D gene. CDR3 size: 11 residues. V lost 5 bases and J 4 bases, leaving 6 bases between the germline ends. From germline, CDR1 is MGHRA and CDR2 YSYEKL. The CDR3 DNA sequence: TGCGCCAGCAGCGACTCGTACGAGCAGTACTTC. Amino acid sequence: CASSDSYEQYF.

The V and J genes are TRBV29-1 and TRBJ2-7; 8 bases line up with TRBD1. After removal of 6 bases from V and 3 bases from J, the junction contained 4 bases not matched to a gene. Germline V gene data show CDR1 as SQVTM and CDR2 as ANQGSEA. The CDR3 is 12 residues long. The CDR3 bases are TGCAGCGTAACAGGGGGTCACTACGAGCAGTACTTC. This sequence encodes CSVTGGHYEQYF.

V usage is TRBV7-9 and J usage is TRBJ1-3, with no clear D. Germline V gene lookup returns CDR1 SEHNR and CDR2 FQNEAQ (reference sequence). V dropped 5 bases and J dropped 0 bases, with 14 bases sitting between them. CDR3 size: 16 residues. CDR3 sequence (DNA): TGTGCCAGCAGCCGATTCCCTCAACGCTCTGGAAACACCATATATTTT. The encoded protein is CASSRFPQRSGNTIYF. Looking up the rest from reference TRBV7-9 and TRBJ1-3 gives the full variable domain: DTGVSQNPRHKITKRGQNVTFRCDPISEHNRLYWYRQTLGQGPEFLTYFQNEAQLEKSRLLSDRFSAERPKGSFSTLEIQRTEQGDSAMYLCASSRFPQRSGNTIYFGEGSWLTVV.

V usage is TRBV19 and J usage is TRBJ1-2; D unresolved. Germline V gives CDR1 LNHDA, CDR2 SQIVND (reference sequence). The CDR3 runs to 15 residues. Trimming cost V 0 bases and J 5 bases, with 13 bases left between them. This CDR3 reads CASSIDPGNLYGYTF. The CDR3 region has the DNA TGTGCCAGTAGTATAGACCCGGGGAACCTGTATGGCTACACCTTC.

The chain combines TRBV6-1 with TRBJ2-5, with D perhaps TRBD1 (6 bases). The CDR3 is 15 amino acids. The ends were cut back, 4 bases at V and 1 base at J, with 13 bases in the middle. Germline V gives CDR1 MNHNS, CDR2 SASEGT. The CDR3 DNA is TGTGCCAGCAGTGTGACAGGATCCCTCCAAGAGACCCAGTACTTC. Translated: CASSVTGSLQETQYF.

This clone was seen only once. This chain links TRBV10-3 with TRBJ1-2; 9 nucleotides match TRBD1. CDR1 is ENHRY and CDR2 is SYGVKD in the germline V gene. The CDR3 covers 14 residues. The junction had 2 bases not matched to a gene; V was cut back by 0 bases and J by 6 bases. This chain's CDR3 is CAISESTGGHGYTF. The CDR3 DNA follows: TGTGCCATCAGTGAGTCGACAGGGGGACATGGCTACACCTTC.

The chain is built from TRBV4-1 and TRBJ1-6; D might be TRBD1 (5 bases). V lost 7 bases to trimming and J lost 8 bases, with 21 bases between them. This CDR3 spans 16 amino acids. From germline, CDR1 is MGHRA and CDR2 YSYEKL. The CDR3 is CASKTTVGVIHSPLHF. The CDR3 bases are TGCGCCAGCAAAACAACGGTGGGGGTAATTCATTCACCCCTCCACTTT.

The chain carries TRBV18 and TRBJ2-2; D call uncertain. Between the trimmed V and J ends, which lost 1 base and 2 bases, there was a span of 8 bases. Germline values: CDR1 KGHSH, CDR2 LQKENI. The CDR3 totals 15 residues. The CDR3 DNA reads as TGTGCCAGCTCACCACAGACATTAAACACCGGGGAGCTGTTTTTT. Amino acids: CASSPQTLNTGELFF.

The chain carries TRBV7-9 and TRBJ2-2; TRBD2 matches at 14 bases. V dropped 5 bases and J dropped 10; count of bases not matched to a gene: 12. CDR3 length: 17 amino acids. CDR1 and CDR2 from the germline V gene are SEHNR and FQNEAQ (reference sequence). DNA of the CDR3: TGTGCCAGCAGCATGGGACTAGCGGGAGACATGGCCGCGGAGCTGTTTTTT. This translates into CASSMGLAGDMAAELFF.